This entry describes one T cell receptor (beta chain). Its cognate antigen has yet to be identified. One base away there is no much larger clone; base qualities are not given. Per the germline V gene (reference sequence), SEHNR is the CDR1 and FQNEAQ is the CDR2. V and J lose 6 bases and 8 bases, and a span of 17 bases separates them. Inclusive of the bounding cysteine and phenylalanine, the CDR3 is 14 residues long. Only the CDR3 portion is preserved as DNA: 42 bases, with reading frame beginning at the first base. The library relied on the immunoSEQ multiplex PCR assay. TCRdb holds this immuneACCESS table with in-frame rearrangements only. Some clones are missing; in checked studies, unresolved V genes explain under half, and the rest has no known cause. The sample table shows some 12,000 clones, and 88% are seen once. The ten largest clones take up less than 3% of the sample. The data were obtained in a study of chemoradiotherapy in HPV16-positive cancers (dated by TCRdb to between 2021 and 2023). Describing the broader study: Using functional T-cell assays on cells from a couple of HPV16-positive patients, the researchers defined candidate HPV-specific T-cell clones and common TCR motifs. Whether T-cell immunity against the HPV oncoproteins E6 and E7 changes during chemoradiotherapy and whether survival is affected by this immunity were examined in the study. Next, the candidate HPV-specific TCRs and motifs were followed in TCR repertoires from around 91 patients with HPV-related cancers. Points the paper makes about the study in general: The functional definition of HPV-specific T cells came from only two HPV16-positive patients, and the survival association was reported for HPV16-positive patients. Improved recurrence-free survival in HPV16-positive patients was associated with expansion of HPV-responsive T cells during chemoradiotherapy. Expansion of candidate HPV-specific clones and E7-related TCR motifs was observed in the tumor microenvironment during treatment, whereas no such expansion was observed for non-HPV-specific T cells.

Because repertoires were sampled repeatedly during chemoradiotherapy, clonal expansion in the tumor microenvironment could be followed. The sequencing here drew on blood, taken from a patient who underwent chemoradiotherapy. The V gene is TRBV7-9 and the J gene is TRBJ2-1; the D gene is perhaps TRBD1 or TRBD2, as each covers 5 bases. The TCR sequence derives from a human donor with HPV-associated anogenital cancer. This receptor carries the CDR3 CASRGEGYADEQFF. The base sequence is TGTGCCAGCAGGGGAGAGGGGTACGCGGATGAGCAGTTCTTC. With the portions outside the CDR3 filled from the reference TRBV7-9 and TRBJ2-1 genes, the complete variable region becomes DTGVSQNPRHKITKRGQNVTFRCDPISEHNRLYWYRQTLGQGPEFLTYFQNEAQLEKSRLLSDRFSAERPKGSFSTLEIQRTEQGDSAMYLCASRGEGYADEQFFGPGTRLTVL.